The 12 T cell receptor beta chains in this list originate from one sample, sequenced in a study of T cells in localized non-small cell lung cancer. Repertoires were generated with immunoSEQ multiplex PCR, while TCRdb's copy carries only in-frame clones and drops some. The sample has around 41,000 clones; around 86% are singletons. The specimen was peripheral blood, collected before any cancer treatment. These receptors came from a man between 40 and 70 years old with stage I lung adenocarcinoma.

CDR3 loop: CASSRTGGLAGENEQFF. The CDR3 DNA reads as TGCGCCAGCAGCCGCACGGGGGGACTAGCGGGAGAGAATGAGCAGTTCTTC. The V call is TRBV4-1, the J call TRBJ2-1, with 14 bases that match TRBD2. V dropped 4 bases and J dropped 7; count of bases not matched to a gene: 9. The CDR3 is made up of 17 amino acids. CDR1 MGHRA and CDR2 YSYEKL come from the germline V gene.

CDR3 loop: CASNLAGGPDTQYF. Here the CDR3 DNA reads TGTGCCAGCAACCTAGCGGGAGGCCCAGATACGCAGTATTTT. J is TRBJ2-3 and V is TRBV27, with 11 bases matching TRBD2. The V and J ends lost 7 bases and 4 bases, in that order; junction bases with no gene match: 4. This CDR3 contains 14 residues. Germline loops: CDR1 MNHEY, CDR2 SMNVEV (reference sequence).

V and J are TRBV27 and TRBJ2-1; 8 bases align to TRBD2. Germline lookup yields CDR1 MNHEY and CDR2 SMNVEV (reference sequence). The trim removed 5 bases at V and 6 bases at J, leaving 6 bases unmatched. This CDR3 spans 14 amino acids. The CDR3 reads CASSGSGRGNEQFF. CDR3 bases: TGTGCCAGCAGTGGGAGCGGGAGAGGCAATGAGCAGTTCTTC.

This clone was seen a single time. The chain combines TRBV7-2 with TRBJ2-7; 7 bases map to TRBD2. The CDR3 has 15 residues. V lost 2 bases, J lost 2 bases, and 6 bases stayed unmatched. Germline-derived CDR1 and CDR2 are SGHTA and FQGNSA. DNA of the CDR3: TGTGCCAGCAGCTTATGGGCGGGAGTGACCTACGAGCAGTACTTC. It translates to CASSLWAGVTYEQYF.

The chain combines TRBV18 with TRBJ2-5; the D is unclear. Germline CDR1 is KGHSH and CDR2 is LQKENI. The V end was cut by 8 bases, the J end by 5 bases, with 12 bases between. The CDR3 contains 12 residues. CDR3 coding DNA: TGTGCCAGCAGCCAACCACTGGAGACCCAGTACTTC. Translated, it gives CASSQPLETQYF.

The chain is built from TRBV9 and TRBJ2-7; TRBD1 might be the D (6 bases). This CDR3 has 14 residues. Germline values: CDR1 SGDLS, CDR2 YYNGEE. The V gene lost 0 bases and the J gene lost 7 bases, with 14 bases spanning the gap. The CDR3 DNA reads TGTGCCAGCAGCGTAGGGACAGCGGACGAGGAGCAGTACTTC. Its translation: CASSVGTADEEQYF. Full variable domain (missing parts from reference TRBV9 and TRBJ2-7): DSGVTQTPKHLITATGQRVTLRCSPRSGDLSVYWYQQSLDQGLQFLIQYYNGEERAKGNILERFSAQQFPDLHSELNLSSLELGDSALYFCASSVGTADEEQYFGPGTRLTVT.

About this clone itself: The germline gene is not matched at one end of the junction; a read error may be the cause. The V and J genes are TRBV4-1 and TRBJ2-1; possibly TRBD2 for D (5 bases). Germline V CDR1 and CDR2: MGHRA, YSYEKL. This CDR3 is built from 16 residues. CDR3 DNA sequence: TGCGCCAGCAGCCAAGATGAGGGTGCCCCTTACAATGAGCAGCTCTTC. Its translation: CASSQDEGAPYNEQLF.

J is TRBJ1-5 and V is TRBV29-1, with D hard to call. CDR1 is SQVTM, CDR2 ANQGSEA, per germline. V was pared by 4 bases and J by 0 bases, with 10 bases between. This CDR3 is 14 amino acids long. DNA of the CDR3: TGCAGCGTTGTGTCCGGGGATAGCAATCAGCCCCAGCATTTT. It specifies CSVVSGDSNQPQHF.

The chain uses TRBV5-4 and TRBJ1-3; unclear D gene. Germline CDR1 is SGHNT and CDR2 is YYREEE (reference sequence). This CDR3 contains 14 residues. V was pared by 0 bases and J by 4 bases, with 8 bases between. CDR3 loop: CASSLDRFGNTIYF. CDR3 DNA: TGTGCCAGCAGCTTGGACAGATTCGGAAACACCATATATTTT.

The chain couples TRBV10-3 to TRBJ2-3; tentative D call: TRBD2 (6 bases). This CDR3 contains 13 residues. Germline assignment: CDR1 ENHRY and CDR2 SYGVKD. Trimming took off 10 bases at V and 5 bases at J, with 16 bases between the two ends. CDR3 bases: TGTGCCACCCAGGACGGGAGCGGAGATACGCAGTATTTT. This encodes CATQDGSGDTQYF.

The rearrangement uses TRBV28 and TRBJ2-7; D is possibly TRBD1 (6 bases). The CDR3 is 18 residues long. Trimming cost V 6 bases and J 0 bases, with 24 bases left between them. Germline lookup yields CDR1 MDHEN and CDR2 SYDVKM. In DNA form, the CDR3 reads TGTGCCAGCAGCTCGTTGGACAGTGGATGGGAGAGCTCCTACGAGCAGTACTTC. The encoded protein is CASSSLDSGWESSYEQYF.

This rearrangement joins TRBV7-8 to TRBJ1-2, with D possibly being TRBD1 (6 bases). This CDR3 has 16 amino acids. The germline V gene has CDR1 SGHVS and CDR2 FQNEAQ. V lost 2 bases and J 0 bases, leaving 13 bases between the germline ends. CDR3 loop: CASSLWAGAANYGYTF. The CDR3, as DNA: TGTGCCAGCAGCTTATGGGCAGGGGCTGCTAACTATGGCTACACCTTC.